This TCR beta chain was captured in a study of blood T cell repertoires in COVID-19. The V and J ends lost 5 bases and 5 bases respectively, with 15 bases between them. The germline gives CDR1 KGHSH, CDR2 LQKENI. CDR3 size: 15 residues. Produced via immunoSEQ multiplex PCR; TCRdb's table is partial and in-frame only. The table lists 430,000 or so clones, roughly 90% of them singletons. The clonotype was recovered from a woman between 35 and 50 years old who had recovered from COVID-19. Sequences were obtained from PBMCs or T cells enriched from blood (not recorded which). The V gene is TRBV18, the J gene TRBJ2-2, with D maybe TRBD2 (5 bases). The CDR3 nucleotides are TGTGCCAGCTCAAAAACCGGAAGCGGTACCGGGGAGCTGTTTTTT. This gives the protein CASSKTGSGTGELFF.